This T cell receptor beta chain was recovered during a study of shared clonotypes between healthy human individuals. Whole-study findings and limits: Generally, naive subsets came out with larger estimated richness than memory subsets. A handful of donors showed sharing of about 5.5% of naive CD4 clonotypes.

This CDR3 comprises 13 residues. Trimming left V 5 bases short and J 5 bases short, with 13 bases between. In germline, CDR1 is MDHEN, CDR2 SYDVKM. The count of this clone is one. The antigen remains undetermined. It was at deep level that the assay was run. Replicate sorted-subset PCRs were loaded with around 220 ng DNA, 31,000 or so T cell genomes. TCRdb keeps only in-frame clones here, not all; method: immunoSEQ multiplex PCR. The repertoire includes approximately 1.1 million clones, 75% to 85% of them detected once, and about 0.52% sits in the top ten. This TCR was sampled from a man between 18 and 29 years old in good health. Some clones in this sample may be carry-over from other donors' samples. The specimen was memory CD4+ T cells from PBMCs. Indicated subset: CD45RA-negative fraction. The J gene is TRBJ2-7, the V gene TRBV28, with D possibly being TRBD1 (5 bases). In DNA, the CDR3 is TGTGCCAGCAGTCCCCAGACAGTGAACGAGCAGTACTTC. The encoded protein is CASSPQTVNEQYF.